The source of this T cell receptor (beta chain) is a study of blood T cells in healthy people across ages (dated by TCRdb to about 2015). Notes on the research overall: In model experiments, template switching captured roughly one uniquely barcoded TCR beta cDNA molecule for every two T cells. To avoid experimental bias, donors of different ages were randomly spread across the sequencing lanes. Four age groups were formed from the donors: young (average approximately 15 years), middle-aged (less than 40), aged (62) and long-lived (roughly 88). Using deep sequencing normalized with unique cDNA molecular identifiers, the study measured how TCR beta repertoire diversity changes with age. The study analyzed two additional independent replicas of 1 million unique cDNA reads from the same blood draw for two donors, one aged 18 to 29 and one aged 80 or older. Summary of the overall study and its limitations: Estimates of total diversity based on one million sequenced T cells were considered lower bounds and underestimates. There was a strong correlation between observed TCR beta diversity and the percentage of naive T cells measured by flow cytometry. The long-lived group showed more naive CD4+ T cells, fewer expanded clones and increased TCR diversity than the aged group, suggesting age selection. The CMV infection status of donors was not known, potentially confounding age-related changes in expanded clonotypes. Because profiling used bulk unsorted PBMCs, naive and antigen-experienced compartments could not be compared conclusively. As age increased, observed TCR beta diversity per million T cells dropped in a roughly linear way, and a significant reduction was already evident by age roughly 40.

The library was made by 5' RACE. TCRdb records Illumina HiSeq 2500 as the sequencer. A second PCR of about 6 to 11 cycles was run with a J-beta primer mix and a sample-barcoded 5' primer. Each TCR beta cDNA molecule received a unique molecular identifier from a template-switch 5' adaptor carrying 12 random nucleotides. Each sample yielded at least 2.5 million CDR3-containing paired-end reads. The Mint cDNA synthesis kit, primed by a TRBC-specific oligonucleotide, was used to synthesize first-strand cDNA from all RNA. Following uracil-DNA glycosylase treatment, a first 18-cycle PCR with universal primers M1SS and BC2_uni_R was performed on all cDNA. The authors' analysis ran thus. Each sample was normalized by randomly selecting 1 million high-quality reads, each carrying a distinct molecular identifier. Instead of being binned into consensus sequences, reads that shared molecular identifiers were thrown out. MiTCR, run with a Q25 quality threshold and the strictest error-elimination algorithm, handled CDR3 identification, clonotype clustering and error correction. A nonparametric unseen species model with Euler transformation was used to estimate a lower bound on total TCR beta diversity. The public reads were quality trimmed at Q25 with fastp and then assembled into clones with MiXCR by TCRdb, keeping productive beta chains. Duplicate CDR3 protein sequences are folded into a single record with the most common DNA and genes. The V and J calls follow TCRdb's processing rather than the paper's. This sample lists 1.5 million to 1.8 million distinct CDR3 sequences; 42% were detected once. 4% of the sample lies in the top ten.

Donors were around 37 systemically healthy Caucasian individuals from Russia aged roughly 6 to 90 years. Around 10 milliliters of peripheral blood were drawn from each donor into EDTA-treated Vacutainer tubes. Ficoll-Paque density-gradient centrifugation was used to isolate PBMCs, with at least 6 million per sample. Total RNA, at least 5.5 micrograms per sample, was extracted from PBMCs with Trizol reagent. Naive CD45RAhigh/CD27high T cell percentages were measured by flow cytometry on a PBMC aliquot from every donor. This clonotype has just one count. Its antigen is currently not known. No qualities accompany the bases; no much larger clone lies one base away. V was cut back by 1 base and J by 2 bases, leaving a gap of 15 bases between them. Including the terminal cysteine and phenylalanine, the CDR3 comprises 16 residues. The kept DNA is CDR3 alone, 48 bases in frame from the first base. The germline V gene gives CDR1 as MGHRA and CDR2 as YSYEKL.

This receptor was obtained from a woman between 18 and 29 years old in good health. The sequence links TRBV4-1 to TRBJ2-7, with the D gene tentatively TRBD1 or TRBD2, based on 6 matching bases in each. The sequencing sample was made of blood. The nucleotide sequence reads as follows: TGCGCCAGCAGCCAAGTTGGTCCGGGGGCCCCCTACGAGCAGTACTTC. Translated, it gives CASSQVGPGAPYEQYF.